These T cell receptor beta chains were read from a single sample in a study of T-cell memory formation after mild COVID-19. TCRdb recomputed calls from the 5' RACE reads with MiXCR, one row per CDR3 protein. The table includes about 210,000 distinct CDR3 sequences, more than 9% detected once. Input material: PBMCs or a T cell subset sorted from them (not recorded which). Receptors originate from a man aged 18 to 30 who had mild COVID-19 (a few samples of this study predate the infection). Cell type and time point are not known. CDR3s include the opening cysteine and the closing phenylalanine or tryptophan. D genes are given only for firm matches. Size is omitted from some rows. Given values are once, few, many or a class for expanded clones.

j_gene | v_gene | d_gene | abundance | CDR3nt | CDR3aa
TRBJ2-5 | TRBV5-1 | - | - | TGCGCCAGCAGTCCCGACGGTGAAGAGACCCAGTACTTC | CASSPDGEETQYF
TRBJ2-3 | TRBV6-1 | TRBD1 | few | TGTGCCAGCCAGACAGGGTTTAGCACAGATACGCAGTATTTT | CASQTGFSTDTQYF
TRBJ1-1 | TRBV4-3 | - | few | TGCGCCAGCAGCCAAGCCCAGAAGGGTGAAGCTTTCTTT | CASSQAQKGEAFF
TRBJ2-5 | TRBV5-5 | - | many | TGTGCCAGCAACCGCGGGGATTTGGGAGAGACCCAGTACTTC | CASNRGDLGETQYF
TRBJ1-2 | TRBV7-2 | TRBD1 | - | TGTGCCAGCAGCAACCTACAGGGGCCCCTTGGCTACACCTTC | CASSNLQGPLGYTF
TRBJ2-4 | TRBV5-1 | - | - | TGCGCCAGCAGCTTGGGTAGGATTCAGTACTTC | CASSLGRIQYF
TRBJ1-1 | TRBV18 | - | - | TGTGCCAGCTCACCTCAGGGGCCGGGCACTGAAGCTTTCTTT | CASSPQGPGTEAFF
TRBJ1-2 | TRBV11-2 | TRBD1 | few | TGTGCCAGCAGCCCTTGGACAGGGGGCTATGGCTACACCTTC | CASSPWTGGYGYTF
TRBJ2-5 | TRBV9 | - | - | TGTGCCAGCAGCCCTCAAGAACGGAGGGGGACCCAGTACTTC | CASSPQERRGTQYF
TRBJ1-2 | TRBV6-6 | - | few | TGTGCCAGCAGTTACCGGCAGGCGGACTATGGCTACACCTTC | CASSYRQADYGYTF
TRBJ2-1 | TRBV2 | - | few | TGTGCCAGCCGGGTCCGGGGTGAGCAGTTCTTC | CASRVRGEQFF
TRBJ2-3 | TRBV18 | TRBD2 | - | TGTGCCAGCTCATCCTCTAGCGGTCTTCTTCCTAGCACAGATACGCAGTATTTT | CASSSSSGLLPSTDTQYF
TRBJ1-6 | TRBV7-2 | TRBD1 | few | TGTGCCAGCAGCTTATTAGGACAGGGCGCTTCACCCCTCCACTTT | CASSLLGQGASPLHF
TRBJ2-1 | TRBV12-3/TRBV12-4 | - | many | TGTGCCAGCAGTCCGCAGGCGGGGGCTGGTGAGCAGTTCTTC | CASSPQAGAGEQFF
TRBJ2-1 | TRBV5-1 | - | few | TGCGCCAGCAGCTTAGGTCACGGGGGGCAATCCTACAATGAGCAGTTCTTC | CASSLGHGGQSYNEQFF
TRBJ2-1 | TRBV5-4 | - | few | TGTGCCAGCAGCTTGGACATAAGCAATGAGCAGTTCTTC | CASSLDISNEQFF
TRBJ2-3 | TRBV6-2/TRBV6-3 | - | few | TGTGCCAGCAGGCGGACAGGCACAGATACGCAGTATTTT | CASRRTGTDTQYF
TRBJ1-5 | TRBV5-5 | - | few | TGTGCCAGCAGCTTTTTGCCGGGCTGGGGCAATCAGCCCCAGCATTTT | CASSFLPGWGNQPQHF
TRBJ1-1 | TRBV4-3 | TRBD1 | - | TGCGCCAGCAGCCACGAACGCAGGGGGGCGAACACTGAAGCTTTCTTT | CASSHERRGANTEAFF
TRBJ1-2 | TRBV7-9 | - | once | TGTGCCAGCAGCTTAAGGGCAGAGCTTGGCTACACCTTC | CASSLRAELGYTF
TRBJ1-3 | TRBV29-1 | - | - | TGCAGCGTTCAAGACGGCTCTGGAAACACCATATATTTT | CSVQDGSGNTIYF
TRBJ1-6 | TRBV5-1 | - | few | TGCGCCAGCAGCTTGGATCAGTCCTATAATTCACCCCTCCACTTT | CASSLDQSYNSPLHF